Listed here are 8 T cell receptor beta chains from one sample, sequenced in a study of blood T cell repertoires in COVID-19. Method: immunoSEQ multiplex PCR; TCRdb's copy keeps in-frame clones and lacks some. Here the sample spans over 200,000 clones, around 90% being singletons. Sequencing was performed on PBMCs or T cells enriched from blood (not recorded which). The receptors here all came from a man aged 18 to 29 with acute COVID-19.

The CDR3 protein is CASSRSREGGYTF. The CDR3 DNA reads TGTGCCAGCAGCCGATCGAGGGAGGGCGGCTACACCTTC. V and J are TRBV7-8 and TRBJ1-2; D is uncertain. Between the trimmed V and J ends, which lost 5 bases and 8 bases, there was a span of 15 bases. Germline V lookup: CDR1 SGHVS, CDR2 FQNEAQ. This CDR3 contains 13 residues.

This chain uses TRBV29-1 with TRBJ2-1; maybe TRBD2 (6 bases). Trimming stripped 4 bases from V and 6 bases from J, with 16 bases between. The CDR3 is 14 amino acids. Germline lookup yields CDR1 SQVTM and CDR2 ANQGSEA. The CDR3 DNA reads TGCAGCGTTGTGGGGCTAGCGCTAGGCAATGAGCAGTTCTTC. Its translation: CSVVGLALGNEQFF.

The gene calls are TRBV6-6 and TRBJ2-4, with D possibly being TRBD1 (5 bases). Trimming removed 7 bases from V and 3 bases from J, with 13 bases in between. This CDR3 region has 14 residues. Germline-derived CDR1 and CDR2 are MNHNY and SVGAGI (reference sequence). In DNA form, the CDR3 reads TGTGCCAGCACCAAGTCAGGGTTCAAAAACATTCAGTACTTC. Encoded protein: CASTKSGFKNIQYF.

The rearrangement uses TRBV11-3 and TRBJ2-1; TRBD2 matches at 9 bases. Germline V lookup: CDR1 SGHNT, CDR2 YENEEA. After removal of 4 bases from V and 9 bases from J, the junction contained 7 bases not matched to a gene. There are 14 residues in the CDR3. CDR3 nucleotide sequence: TGTGCCAGCAGCTCCGGGACTAGCCTCAGTGAGCAGTTCTTC. Translating it yields CASSSGTSLSEQFF.

The rearrangement joins TRBV6-2 or TRBV6-3 to TRBJ2-7; TRBD2 agrees at 10 bases. Germline V gene data show CDR1 as MNHEY and CDR2 as SVGEGT. Losses at the gene ends were 6 bases for V and 3 bases for J; bases not matched to a gene: 2. The CDR3 runs to 13 residues. The CDR3 DNA reads as TGTGCCAGCAGCCGGACTAGCGGCTACGAGCAGTACTTC. This gives the protein CASSRTSGYEQYF.

The chain couples TRBV7-8 to TRBJ2-7, with TRBD1 identical over 12 bases. Trimming removed 5 bases from V and 4 bases from J; junction bases left unmatched: 9. CDR1 and CDR2 (germline): SGHVS, FQNEAQ. This CDR3 comprises 16 residues. The chain's CDR3 is CASSGRRDRGRYEQYF. CDR3 sequence (DNA): TGTGCCAGCAGCGGACGCCGGGACAGGGGGCGATACGAGCAGTACTTC.

The chain carries TRBV5-1 and TRBJ2-6; no definite D call. With 3 bases removed from V and 0 bases from J, the gap between germline ends came to 13 bases. This CDR3 has 17 amino acids. The V gene's germline CDR1 is SGHRS and CDR2 YFSETQ. The CDR3 sequence: CASSSIQRSSGANVLTF. The CDR3 nucleotides read TGCGCCAGCAGCTCGATCCAAAGGAGCTCTGGGGCCAACGTCCTGACTTTC.

The gene calls are TRBV18 and TRBJ2-3; the D gene is possibly TRBD1 (5 bases). Germline V CDR1 and CDR2: KGHSH, LQKENI. V dropped 0 bases and J dropped 3 bases, with 13 bases sitting between them. The CDR3 runs 16 residues. The CDR3 coding sequence is TGTGCCAGCTCACCACCGTCCAGGGCAGCAACAGATACGCAGTATTTT. It encodes CASSPPSRAATDTQYF.